The following is a T cell receptor (beta chain) sequence with its context. Its antigen remains unknown. This CDR3 is built from 15 residues. V was pared by 3 bases and J by 1 base, with 10 bases between. Germline CDR1 and CDR2: MNHEY and SMNVEV (reference sequence). TCRdb keeps only in-frame clones here, not all; method: immunoSEQ multiplex PCR. The table lists some 640,000 clones, 70% to 90% of them singletons, with about 1.5% in the top ten. The source of the sample is a study of Ad26.COV2.S vaccination and SARS-CoV-2 variants. Study summary: Into the muscle, Ad26.COV2.S was dosed once or twice, 56 days apart.

Study-level findings and limits: After vaccination, substantial breadth of spike-specific CD8+ and CD4+ responses was reported. Total responses of T cells may have been underestimated by the analyses of TCR breadth and depth. Among vaccine recipients, spike-specific TCR breadth exceeded that of placebo recipients.

Treatment of the sample: about 20 received Ad26.COV2.S at low or high dose, single or two shots; 5 received placebo; per-sample allocation not given. Following the first vaccine or placebo injection, samples were taken on day 63. The rearrangement uses TRBV27 and TRBJ1-5; the D gene is possibly TRBD1 (6 bases). This sample comprised peripheral blood, obtained in a trial of Ad26.COV2.S vaccine versus placebo. This TCR derives from a person between 18 and 59 years old who received the Ad26.COV2.S COVID-19 vaccine or a placebo. The CDR3 sequence: CASSFRGASNQPQHF. CDR3 nucleotide sequence: TGTGCCAGCAGTTTTCGGGGGGCGAGCAATCAGCCCCAGCATTTT.